This entry concerns a single T cell receptor (beta chain). Trimming left V 3 bases short and J 3 bases short, with 9 bases between. The CDR3 covers 14 residues. The V gene's germline CDR1 is SGHRS and CDR2 YFSETQ. The data were obtained in a study of neoadjuvant anti-PD-1 for oral cavity cancer. Produced via immunoSEQ multiplex PCR; TCRdb's table is partial and in-frame only. The sample carries 30,000 to 35,000 clones, around 87% recorded once. V is TRBV5-1 and J is TRBJ1-4; no clear D. The receptor comes from a person aged 35 to 85 with oral cavity squamous cell carcinoma. The starting material was PBMCs, obtained before nivolumab (anti-PD-1) treatment. CDR3 loop: CASSSDGPNEKLFF. The DNA of the CDR3 is TGCGCCAGCAGCTCGGACGGACCTAATGAAAAACTGTTTTTT.